The 24 T cell receptor beta chains given below trace back to one sample, sequenced in a study of shared clonotypes between healthy human individuals. Profiled with immunoSEQ multiplex PCR; TCRdb holds only in-frame clones, not every one. The sample has about 490,000 clones, about 79% seen once. The sequenced sample was PBMCs. These receptors originate from a woman aged 40 to 55 in good health. Some clones in this sample may be carry-over from other donors' samples.

This clone appeared once. The genes are TRBV7-7 and TRBJ2-1; unclear D gene. The V gene lost 1 base and the J gene lost 5 bases, with 6 bases spanning the gap. The CDR3 has 13 residues. Germline V CDR1 and CDR2: SSHAT, FNYEAQ (reference sequence). The CDR3: CASSLDSHNEQFF. The CDR3 coding sequence is TGTGCCAGCAGCTTAGACAGCCACAATGAGCAGTTCTTC.

The V and J genes are TRBV6-1 and TRBJ2-7, with D possibly being TRBD1 (6 bases). In germline, CDR1 is MNHNS, CDR2 SASEGT. The CDR3 extends over 14 amino acids. Trimming removed 6 bases from V and 2 bases from J, with 14 bases in between. As DNA, the CDR3 is TGTGCCAGCAGCGAACCGACAGGAACCTACGAGCAGTACTTC. It codes for CASSEPTGTYEQYF.

The gene calls are TRBV29-1 and TRBJ2-7; unclear D gene. Germline CDR1 and CDR2: SQVTM and ANQGSEA. The CDR3 is 13 amino acids. V was clipped by 4 bases and J by 3 bases, with 13 bases between them. The CDR3 is CSVAPDGIYEQYF. The CDR3 coding sequence is TGCAGCGTTGCGCCGGACGGAATCTACGAGCAGTACTTC.

The rearrangement links TRBV14 to TRBJ2-3; D call uncertain. The CDR3 runs to 12 residues. Germline assignment: CDR1 SGHDN and CDR2 FVKESK. With 6 bases removed from V and 2 bases from J, the gap between germline ends came to 6 bases. CDR3 sequence (DNA): TGTGCCAGCAGATTACTCACAGATACGCAGTATTTT. The encoded protein is CASRLLTDTQYF.

Worth noting for this clone: One junction end does not reproduce the germline sequence, and a read error may be involved. At the DNA level, this CDR3 is encoded by other sequences in the same sample as well. This chain uses TRBV7-2 with TRBJ2-1, with D possibly being TRBD1 (6 bases). This CDR3 comprises 14 residues. The germline gives CDR1 SGHTA, CDR2 FQGNSA. CDR3 protein: CASSFPQGYNEQFF. The CDR3 bases are TGTGCCAGCAGCTTTCCACAGGGCTACAATGAGCAATTCTTC.

Comment on this clone: The same CDR3 can be traced to other DNA sequences in this sample. The chain is built from TRBV29-1 and TRBJ2-1; D gene ambiguous. This CDR3 is 14 amino acids long. CDR1 is SQVTM and CDR2 is ANQGSEA in the germline V gene. Trimming took 7 bases from V and 6 from J, leaving 19 bases between them. Here the CDR3 DNA reads TGCAGCGCCGTGTTCCGGGTAAAGGGCAATGAGCAGTTCTTC. As protein: CSAVFRVKGNEQFF.

Worth noting for this clone: A far larger clone lies a single base away; this is likely a read error. A read error is likely, as this CDR3 ends without the conserved phenylalanine or tryptophan. The chain couples TRBV5-6 to TRBJ1-1; a weak D match, TRBD1 (5 bases). Germline V gives CDR1 SGHDT, CDR2 YYEEEE. The CDR3 has 14 amino acids. Trimming shortened V by 4 bases and J by 5 bases, and 15 bases separated the two germline ends. CDR3 in DNA: TGTGCCAGCAGCCCTCGAGGGGCTTGGACTGAAGCTTTCCTT. Protein sequence: CASSPRGAWTEAFL.

In this sample, this clone turned up once. The gene calls are TRBV20-1 and TRBJ1-2; D gene ambiguous. The CDR3 has 10 residues. From germline, CDR1 is DFQATT and CDR2 SNEGSKA (reference sequence). V was shortened by 3 bases and J by 1 base, with 0 bases between the two germline ends. The CDR3 nucleotides read TGCAGTGCTAGTAACTATGGCTACACCTTC. Encoded protein: CSASNYGYTF.

This sequence joins TRBV30 and TRBJ2-7, with D perhaps TRBD1 (5 bases). The CDR3 consists of 15 residues. Germline values: CDR1 GTSNPN, CDR2 SVGIG (reference sequence). V lost 3 bases and J 3 bases, leaving 18 bases between the germline ends. DNA of the CDR3: TGTGCCTGGAGGTCCGACAGAAAGTTTGGCTACGAGCAGTACTTC. It yields the protein CAWRSDRKFGYEQYF.

The chain couples TRBV4-2 to TRBJ2-1; TRBD2 matches 8 bases. This CDR3 comprises 17 residues. Germline CDR1 is LGHNA and CDR2 is YNFKEQ. With V trimmed by 0 bases and J by 4 bases, 8 bases remained unmatched. The CDR3: CASSQEAPGLGYNEQFF. For the CDR3, the DNA is TGTGCCAGCAGCCAAGAGGCTCCGGGACTAGGTTACAATGAGCAGTTCTTC.

The chain employs TRBV7-9 and TRBJ2-5; D not resolved. The V and J ends lost 3 bases and 1 base respectively, with 9 bases between them. The CDR3 is made up of 14 amino acids. The germline CDR1 and CDR2 sequences are SEHNR and FQNEAQ (reference sequence). The CDR3 bases are TGTGCCAGCAGCTTCGACACCTCCCAAGAGACCCAGTACTTC. It codes for CASSFDTSQETQYF. The full variable domain, its missing parts supplied by reference TRBV7-9 and TRBJ2-5, is DTGVSQNPRHKITKRGQNVTFRCDPISEHNRLYWYRQTLGQGPEFLTYFQNEAQLEKSRLLSDRFSAERPKGSFSTLEIQRTEQGDSAMYLCASSFDTSQETQYFGPGTRLLVL.

The genes are TRBV19 and TRBJ2-5; 9 bases are a match to TRBD2. V lost 7 bases to trimming and J lost 4 bases; unmatched junction nucleotides: 7. The CDR3 contains 14 residues. Per germline, CDR1 LNHDA and CDR2 SQIVND (reference sequence). The CDR3 region has the DNA TGTGCCAGTAAAATAGCGGGAGACGGAGAGACCCAGTACTTC. Protein product: CASKIAGDGETQYF.

The chain couples TRBV5-1 to TRBJ2-1, with D unresolved. V was shortened by 0 bases and J by 8 bases, with 9 bases between the two germline ends. The CDR3 runs 13 residues. Germline V gene lookup returns CDR1 SGHRS and CDR2 YFSETQ. CDR3 coding DNA: TGCGCCAGCAGCTTGGCTTTGCTAGATGAGCAGTTCTTC. Translation: CASSLALLDEQFF. Filled out from reference TRBV5-1 and TRBJ2-1, the complete variable domain reads KAGVTQTPRYLIKTRGQQVTLSCSPISGHRSVSWYQQTPGQGLQFLFEYFSETQRNKGNFPGRFSGRQFSNSRSEMNVSTLELGDSALYLCASSLALLDEQFFGPGTRLTVL.

The table lists this clone with a few counts. The genes are TRBV14 and TRBJ1-2, with D uncertain. The V and J ends lost 10 bases and 5 bases respectively, with 23 bases between them. This CDR3 is 15 amino acids long. Per germline, CDR1 SGHDN and CDR2 FVKESK. CDR3 DNA: TGTGCCATCCGTCCTTCCAGGTGGGCTTCGTATGGCTACACCTTC. Amino acids: CAIRPSRWASYGYTF.

The chain couples TRBV7-2 to TRBJ2-1; 9 bases are shared with TRBD2. The CDR3 is 13 residues long. The V gene end was trimmed by 6 bases and the J gene end by 8 bases; junction bases not matched to a gene: 5. Germline V gene data show CDR1 as SGHTA and CDR2 as FQGNSA. The CDR3 coding sequence is TGTGCCAGCAGAATTAGCGGGAGCGATGAGCAGTTCTTC. This translates into CASRISGSDEQFF.

As DNA, the CDR3 is TGCGCCAGCAGCTGGACCCCGGGACTAGCGGGAGGGGCCGAGCAGTACTTC. This sequence encodes CASSWTPGLAGGAEQYF. The chain links TRBV5-1 to TRBJ2-7, with 16 bases fitting TRBD2. The CDR3 contains 17 residues. Germline trimming cut 3 bases from V and 6 bases from J; bases unmatched to any gene: 9. The germline V gene has CDR1 SGHRS and CDR2 YFSETQ.

J is TRBJ2-7 and V is TRBV7-9, with 7 nucleotides matching TRBD1. The CDR3 is made up of 13 amino acids. Germline lookup yields CDR1 SEHNR and CDR2 FQNEAQ (reference sequence). With V trimmed by 1 base and J by 11 bases, 8 bases remained unmatched. The CDR3: CASSLGLGGTEYF. The CDR3 region has the DNA TGTGCCAGCAGCTTAGGTTTAGGGGGCACGGAGTACTTC.

This sequence joins TRBV4-1 and TRBJ1-1; weak D call: TRBD1 (6 bases). The V and J ends lost 3 bases and 7 bases respectively, with 15 bases between them. Germline CDR1 reads MGHRA; CDR2 reads YSYEKL. CDR3 length: 14 residues. The CDR3 protein is CASSHVRGLDEAFF. CDR3 bases: TGCGCCAGCAGCCACGTTCGGGGGCTGGATGAAGCTTTCTTT.

As to this clone: This could be a read error, since a much larger clone is one nucleotide away. This CDR3 is also generated by other DNA sequences in the sample. The chain links TRBV11-3 to TRBJ1-1; the D gene is possibly TRBD1 (5 bases). CDR1 and CDR2 (germline): SGHNT, YENEEA. CDR3 length: 14 residues. Deletions cut 3 bases from V and 0 bases from J, with 8 bases between. The CDR3 region is CASSLRGMNTEAFF. CDR3 DNA: TGTGCCAGCAGCTTGAGGGGTATGAACACTGAAGCTTTCTTT.

This clone has more than one count but fewer than ten. It is likely a read error: a sequence one base away is far more abundant. Other nucleotide sequences in the sample specify the same CDR3. The chain links TRBV29-1 to TRBJ1-1, with a tentative D call TRBD1 (6 bases). There are 13 residues in the CDR3. Germline V gene sequence: CDR1 SQVTM, CDR2 ANQGSEA. Here the CDR3 reads CSAYRDKDAEAFF. CDR3 in DNA: TGCAGCGCTTACCGGGACAAGGATGCTGAGGCTTTCTTT.

The genes are TRBV28 and TRBJ1-2; D remains ambiguous. V lost 3 bases and J 0 bases, leaving 2 bases between the germline ends. Germline-derived CDR1 and CDR2 are MDHEN and SYDVKM. This CDR3 is 12 amino acids long. In DNA, the CDR3 is TGTGCCAGCAGTTTTTCTAACTATGGCTACACCTTC. Translation gives CASSFSNYGYTF.

The J gene is TRBJ1-1, the V gene TRBV27; D gene ambiguous. This CDR3 spans 14 amino acids. V was trimmed by 5 bases and J by 6 bases, leaving 16 bases between them. Germline assignment: CDR1 MNHEY and CDR2 SMNVEV (reference sequence). The CDR3 loop reads CASSLARSGPEAFF. The DNA for the CDR3 is TGTGCCAGCAGTCTCGCTCGGAGCGGGCCTGAAGCTTTCTTT.

The gene calls are TRBV18 and TRBJ1-5; D is unresolved. The CDR3 is 16 residues long. The germline V gene has CDR1 KGHSH and CDR2 LQKENI. With 6 bases removed from V and 0 bases from J, the gap between germline ends came to 15 bases. The CDR3 loop is CASSLLPGSSNQPQHF. The CDR3 DNA follows: TGTGCCAGCTCCCTCCTTCCGGGAAGTAGCAATCAGCCCCAGCATTTT.

The chain couples TRBV9 to TRBJ1-3; unclear D gene. Germline CDR1 SGDLS, CDR2 YYNGEE. The CDR3 is made up of 14 amino acids. The ends were cut back, 0 bases at V and 3 bases at J, with 7 bases in the middle. Here the CDR3 DNA reads TGTGCCAGCAGCGTAGATCCAGATGGAAACACCATATATTTT. Protein product: CASSVDPDGNTIYF.